This is a list of T cell receptor beta chains from one sample in a study of shared clonotypes between healthy human individuals. Clones were sequenced by immunoSEQ multiplex PCR, and TCRdb holds only the in-frame ones, with some missing. The profile covers some 2 million clones, with roughly 95% appearing a single time and 0.95% to 1.5% taken by the ten largest. The sequencing sample was made of naive CD8+ T cells sorted from blood. Receptors originate from a man aged 18 to 29 in good health. Both conserved end residues are part of each CDR3. D genes are given only for firm matches. Clone size is not always given. Where it is, it says once, few, many or a class for expanded clones.

d_call	v_call	clone_size	j_call	cdr3_aa	cdr3_nt
-	TRBV5-5	-	TRBJ1-2	CASSFDGIYGYTF	TGTGCCAGCAGCTTCGACGGAATCTATGGCTACACCTTC
-	TRBV6-1	-	TRBJ2-2	CASSEKVFNTGELFF	TGTGCCAGCAGTGAAAAGGTCTTTAACACCGGGGAGCTGTTTTTT
-	TRBV29-1	-	TRBJ2-2	CSVLEGGELFF	TGCAGCGTTCTTGAGGGGGGGGAGCTGTTTTTT
TRBD1	TRBV4-1	-	TRBJ2-1	CASRRGQDEQFF	TGCGCCAGCAGACGGGGACAGGATGAGCAGTTCTTC
-	TRBV19	-	TRBJ2-7	CASSIGELGEQYF	TGTGCCAGTAGTATCGGGGAATTGGGGGAGCAGTACTTC
TRBD1	TRBV19	-	TRBJ1-1	CASSPTGDTEAFF	TGTGCCAGTAGTCCTACAGGGGACACTGAAGCTTTCTTT
-	TRBV11-3	-	TRBJ1-5	CASRVGGAGNQPQHF	TGTGCCAGCAGGGTGGGGGGGGCTGGCAATCAGCCCCAGCATTTT
-	TRBV4-3	-	TRBJ2-1	CASSLRWDIVDEQFF	TGCGCCAGCAGCCTTAGATGGGATATTGTAGATGAGCAGTTCTTC
-	TRBV7-2	-	TRBJ1-5	CASSLPTRAANQPQHF	TGTGCCAGCAGCTTACCCACCCGGGCGGCCAATCAGCCCCAGCATTTT
-	TRBV7-9	few	TRBJ1-6	CASSLDAVYNSPLHF	TGTGCCAGCAGCTTAGATGCAGTATATAATTCACCCCTCCACTTT
-	TRBV11-2	-	TRBJ2-7	CASSFGRGYEQYF	TGTGCCAGCAGCTTCGGCAGGGGCTACGAGCAGTACTTC
-	TRBV7-9	-	TRBJ2-1	CASSRGDRNYNEQFF	TGTGCCAGCAGCCGCGGTGACAGGAATTACAATGAGCAGTTCTTC
-	TRBV6-1	-	TRBJ2-1	CASSEWPRGHEQFF	TGTGCCAGCAGTGAATGGCCCAGGGGCCATGAGCAGTTCTTC
-	TRBV27	-	TRBJ1-1	CASSLAGYMNTEAFF	TGTGCCAGCAGTTTAGCAGGCTACATGAACACTGAAGCTTTCTTT
TRBD1	TRBV7-2	-	TRBJ1-1	CASSLPAGQGWLTTEAFF	TGTGCCAGCAGTCTCCCCGCCGGACAGGGTTGGTTGACCACTGAAGCTTTCTTT
-	TRBV11-3	once	TRBJ2-2	CASSVPGTGELFF	TGTGCCAGCAGCGTCCCAGGGACCGGGGAGCTGTTTTTT
-	TRBV6-5	-	TRBJ2-7	CASSYSMTDYEQYF	TGTGCCAGCAGTTATTCCATGACAGACTACGAGCAGTACTTC
TRBD2	TRBV7-9	-	TRBJ2-1	CASSPGGEGLGYNEQFF	TGTGCCAGCAGCCCGGGCGGGGAGGGCCTAGGCTACAATGAGCAGTTCTTC
-	TRBV7-9	-	TRBJ2-1	CASSLGVGFDEQFF	TGTGCCAGCAGCTTAGGTGTCGGTTTCGATGAGCAGTTCTTC
TRBD2	TRBV19	-	TRBJ2-7	CASSLSLAGEREQYF	TGTGCCAGTAGTCTATCACTAGCGGGAGAAAGGGAGCAGTACTTC
TRBD1	TRBV6-5	-	TRBJ2-5	CASSYGQVGGRETQYF	TGTGCCAGCAGTTATGGACAGGTTGGGGGCCGAGAGACCCAGTACTTC
-	TRBV7-2	-	TRBJ2-2	CASSLYLMTGELFF	TGTGCCAGCAGCTTATACCTCATGACCGGGGAGCTGTTTTTT
-	TRBV10-3	-	TRBJ2-1	CAISGGDKQFF	TGTGCCATCAGTGGGGGAGATAAGCAGTTCTTC
TRBD2	TRBV7-9	-	TRBJ2-3	CASSLERGGPKDTQYF	TGTGCCAGCAGCTTAGAGCGGGGGGGCCCGAAGGATACGCAGTATTTT
-	TRBV9	-	TRBJ2-1	CASSPQRGNEQFF	TGTGCCAGCAGCCCCCAACGGGGCAATGAGCAGTTCTTC
TRBD2	TRBV7-2	-	TRBJ2-7	CASSQELAGGSHEQYF	TGTGCCAGCAGCCAAGAGCTAGCGGGAGGGTCCCACGAGCAGTACTTC
TRBD1	TRBV6-4	-	TRBJ1-2	CASSDSPGGFYGYTF	TGTGCCAGCAGTGACTCGCCAGGGGGCTTCTATGGCTACACCTTC
-	TRBV30	-	TRBJ2-3	CAWSQWVTDTQYF	TGTGCCTGGAGTCAGTGGGTCACAGATACGCAGTATTTT
TRBD2	TRBV5-6	-	TRBJ2-1	CASSSTNSGGPYNEQFF	TGTGCCAGCAGCTCCACCAATAGCGGGGGTCCCTACAATGAGCAGTTCTTC
-	TRBV28	-	TRBJ2-2	CASRLMENTGELFF	TGTGCCAGCAGACTAATGGAGAACACCGGGGAGCTGTTTTTT
-	TRBV27	-	TRBJ1-1	CASSLYGPGSRTEAFF	TGTGCCAGCAGTTTATACGGGCCGGGGAGTAGGACTGAAGCTTTCTTT
TRBD1	TRBV30	-	TRBJ2-5	CAFGTVTETQYF	TGTGCCTTCGGGACAGTCACTGAGACCCAGTACTTC
-	TRBV6-5	-	TRBJ1-3	CASSPNPGNTIYF	TGTGCCAGCAGCCCTAACCCTGGAAACACCATATATTTT
-	TRBV30	-	TRBJ1-1	CAWKSPAEGGEAFF	TGTGCCTGGAAATCCCCGGCCGAGGGAGGTGAAGCTTTCTTT
TRBD1	TRBV7-2	-	TRBJ1-1	CASSLGGTGWTEAFF	TGTGCCAGCAGCTTAGGGGGGACAGGTTGGACTGAAGCTTTCTTT
-	TRBV19	-	TRBJ2-3	CASSIGTAITDTQYF	TGTGCCAGTAGTATTGGGACTGCCATCACAGATACGCAGTATTTT
-	TRBV10-1	-	TRBJ2-1	CASSESSGNNEQFF	TGCGCCAGCAGTGAGTCCTCGGGGAACAATGAGCAGTTCTTC
TRBD1	TRBV11-2	-	TRBJ1-1	CASSAATGATEAFF	TGTGCCAGCAGCGCGGCGACAGGGGCCACTGAAGCTTTCTTT
-	TRBV13	-	TRBJ2-7	CASSTGSNEQYF	TGTGCCAGCAGCACAGGGAGCAACGAGCAGTACTTC
-	TRBV7-9	-	TRBJ1-1	CASSHTEAFF	TGTGCCAGCAGCCACACTGAAGCTTTCTTT
-	TRBV12-5	-	TRBJ2-7	CASGLKGTYEQYF	TGTGCTAGTGGTTTGAAAGGGACCTACGAGCAGTACTTC
TRBD1	TRBV13	-	TRBJ1-1	CASSLTMDRVNTEAFF	TGTGCCAGCAGCTTAACCATGGACAGGGTGAACACTGAAGCTTTCTTT
-	TRBV4-3	-	TRBJ2-7	CASSQDLSGSYEQYF	TGCGCCAGCAGCCAAGATCTTAGCGGCTCCTACGAGCAGTACTTC
-	TRBV9	-	TRBJ2-1	CASSVAINNEQFF	TGTGCCAGCAGCGTCGCTATAAACAATGAGCAGTTCTTC
TRBD2	TRBV27	-	TRBJ2-3	CASLAGGLTDTQYF	TGTGCCAGCTTAGCGGGAGGTTTGACAGATACGCAGTATTTT
-	TRBV7-9	-	TRBJ1-1	CASSLPMVTEAFF	TGTGCCAGCAGCTTGCCCATGGTCACTGAAGCTTTCTTT
TRBD2	TRBV7-6	-	TRBJ2-7	CASSLGGVGEQYF	TGTGCCAGCAGCTTGGGAGGGGTGGGGGAGCAGTACTTC
-	TRBV6-6	-	TRBJ2-7	CASNLSGATYEQYF	TGTGCCAGCAACCTGTCAGGGGCAACCTACGAGCAGTACTTC
TRBD2	TRBV7-8	-	TRBJ2-5	CASSPRTSGETQYF	TGTGCCAGCAGCCCCCGGACTAGCGGTGAGACCCAGTACTTC
-	TRBV19	-	TRBJ1-6	CASTETHGGRYNSPLHF	TGTGCCAGTACCGAAACTCATGGGGGACGTTATAATTCACCCCTCCACTTT
-	TRBV9	few	TRBJ1-1	CASSDLTASEAFF	TGTGCCAGCAGCGATTTGACTGCGAGTGAAGCTTTCTTT
-	TRBV6-5	-	TRBJ1-5	CASSYSTGQEPQHF	TGTGCCAGCAGTTACTCGACGGGTCAGGAGCCCCAGCATTTT
-	TRBV5-1	-	TRBJ2-7	CASSYGGFRSDEQYF	TGCGCCAGCAGCTATGGGGGCTTTCGTTCCGACGAGCAGTACTTC
-	TRBV11-2	few	TRBJ1-2	CASRSLSGAYTF	TGTGCCAGCAGGTCTCTTTCCGGGGCCTACACCTTC